The text below deals with one T cell receptor (beta chain). What it binds is unknown. These data come from a study of cytomegalovirus exposure and HLA in healthy donors. Study as a whole: Among the 398 donors who were genotyped, about 79% fell in the genetic ancestry cluster that is associated with self-reported Caucasian donors.

The PCR was carried out with 60 Vbeta primers and 13 Jbeta primers. Profiling relied on immunoSEQ multiplex PCR, and the TCRdb table lists in-frame clones only, not all of them. Reported are some 110,000 clones; the ten largest clones contain under 7%. Whole-study results and caveats: CMV serostatus alone was available as immune exposure information. Analyzed later, most CMV-associated TCR beta chains appeared HLA-restricted. Cytomegalovirus-associated TCR beta chains were listed, numbering some 180.

Unmatched junction bases numbered 3, after V lost 0 bases and J lost 2 bases. CDR3 length equals 16 residues. The germline CDR1 and CDR2 sequences are SNHLY and FYNNEI. Sequenced: PBMCs. The chain combines TRBV2 with TRBJ2-1, with 8 nucleotides matching TRBD2. The sequence came from a man aged 35-49 years in good health and CMV-seropositive. CDR3 protein: CASSEATGLAYNEQFF. In nucleotides, the CDR3 is TGTGCCAGCAGTGAAGCAACGGGACTAGCCTACAATGAGCAGTTCTTC.